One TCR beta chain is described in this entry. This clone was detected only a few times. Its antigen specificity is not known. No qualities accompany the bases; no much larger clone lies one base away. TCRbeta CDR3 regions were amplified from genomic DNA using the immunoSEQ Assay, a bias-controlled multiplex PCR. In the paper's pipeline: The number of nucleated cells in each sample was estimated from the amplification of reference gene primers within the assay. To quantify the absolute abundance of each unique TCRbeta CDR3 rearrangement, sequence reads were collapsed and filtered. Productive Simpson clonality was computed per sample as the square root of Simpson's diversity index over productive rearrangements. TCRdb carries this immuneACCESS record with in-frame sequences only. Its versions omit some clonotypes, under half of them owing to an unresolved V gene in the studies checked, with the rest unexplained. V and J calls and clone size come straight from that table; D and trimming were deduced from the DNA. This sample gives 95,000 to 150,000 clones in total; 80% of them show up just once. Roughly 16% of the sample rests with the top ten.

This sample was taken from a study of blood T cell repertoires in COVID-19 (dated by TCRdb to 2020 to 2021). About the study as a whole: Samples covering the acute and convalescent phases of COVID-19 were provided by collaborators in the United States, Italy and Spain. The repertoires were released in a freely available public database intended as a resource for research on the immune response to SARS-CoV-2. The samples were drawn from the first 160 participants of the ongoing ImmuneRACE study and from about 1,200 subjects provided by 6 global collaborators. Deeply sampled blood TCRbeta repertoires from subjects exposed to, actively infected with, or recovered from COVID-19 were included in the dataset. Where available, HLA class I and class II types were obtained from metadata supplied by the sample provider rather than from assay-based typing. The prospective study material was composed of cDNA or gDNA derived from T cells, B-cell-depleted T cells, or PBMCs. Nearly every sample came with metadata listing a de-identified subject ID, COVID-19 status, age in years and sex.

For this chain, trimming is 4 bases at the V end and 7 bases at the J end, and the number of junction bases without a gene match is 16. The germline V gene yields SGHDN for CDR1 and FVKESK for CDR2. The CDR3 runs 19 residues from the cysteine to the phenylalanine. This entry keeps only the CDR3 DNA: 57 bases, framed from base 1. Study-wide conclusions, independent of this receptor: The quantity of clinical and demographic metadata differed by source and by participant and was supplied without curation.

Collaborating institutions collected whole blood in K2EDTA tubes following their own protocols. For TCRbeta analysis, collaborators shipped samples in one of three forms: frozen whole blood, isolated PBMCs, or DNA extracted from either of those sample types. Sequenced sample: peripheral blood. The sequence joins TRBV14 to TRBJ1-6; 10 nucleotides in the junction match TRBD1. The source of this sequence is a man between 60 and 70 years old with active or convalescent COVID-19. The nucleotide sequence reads TGTGCCAGCAGCCGACTGATCTTCCTACCGGGACAGGGGAATTCACCCCTCCACTTT. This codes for CASSRLIFLPGQGNSPLHF. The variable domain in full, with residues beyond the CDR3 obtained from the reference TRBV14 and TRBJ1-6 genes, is EAGVTQFPSHSVIEKGQTVTLRCDPISGHDNLYWYRRVMGKEIKFLLHFVKESKQDESGMPNNRFLAERTGGTYSTLKVQPAELEDSGVYFCASSRLIFLPGQGNSPLHFGNGTRLTVT.